A single TCR beta chain is shown here with its context. Its specificity is unknown. The sample originates from a study of Ad26.COV2.S vaccination and SARS-CoV-2 variants. Looking at the study overall: Once, or twice with 56 days between doses, Ad26.COV2.S was given intramuscularly. General study findings and limits: People who got the vaccine or the placebo had similar non-spike TCR breadth. Responses of T cells in total may have been underestimated by the TCR breadth and depth analyses.

Deletions cut 6 bases from V and 11 bases from J, with 13 bases between. CDR3 size: 10 residues. Germline lookup yields CDR1 DFQATT and CDR2 SNEGSKA (reference sequence). Indicated treatment: over 15 received Ad26.COV2.S at low or high dose, single or two shots; 5 received placebo; per-sample allocation not given. The study sampled participants on day 63 after the first vaccine or placebo injection. It was an adult aged 18-55 years in Boston who was the donor. Using immunoSEQ multiplex PCR, the repertoire was profiled, and TCRdb retains in-frame clones only, with some absent. This table has hundreds of thousands of clones, roughly 85% appearing once.

The receptor was isolated from a person aged 18-65 years who received the Ad26.COV2.S COVID-19 vaccine or a placebo. The sample here was peripheral blood, taken in a trial of Ad26.COV2.S vaccine versus placebo. The chain employs TRBV20-1 and TRBJ1-1; D is unresolved. The CDR3 here is CSAERGRAFF. The CDR3 DNA sequence: TGCAGTGCCGAAAGAGGTAGGGCTTTCTTT.